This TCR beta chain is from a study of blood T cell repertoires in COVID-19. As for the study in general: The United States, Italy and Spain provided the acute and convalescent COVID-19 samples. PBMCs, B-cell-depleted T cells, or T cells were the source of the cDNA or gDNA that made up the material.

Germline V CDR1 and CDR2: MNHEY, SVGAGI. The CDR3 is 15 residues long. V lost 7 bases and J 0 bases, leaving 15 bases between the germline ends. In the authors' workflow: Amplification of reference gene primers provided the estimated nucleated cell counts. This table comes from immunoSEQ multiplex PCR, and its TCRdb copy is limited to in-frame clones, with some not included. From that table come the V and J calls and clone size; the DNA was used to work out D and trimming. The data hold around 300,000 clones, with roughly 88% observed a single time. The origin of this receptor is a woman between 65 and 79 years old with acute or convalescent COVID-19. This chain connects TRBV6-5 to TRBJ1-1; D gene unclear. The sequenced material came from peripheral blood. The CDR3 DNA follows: TGTGCCAGCAAAAAAGGAGCCCCTATGAACACTGAAGCTTTCTTT. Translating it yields CASKKGAPMNTEAFF.